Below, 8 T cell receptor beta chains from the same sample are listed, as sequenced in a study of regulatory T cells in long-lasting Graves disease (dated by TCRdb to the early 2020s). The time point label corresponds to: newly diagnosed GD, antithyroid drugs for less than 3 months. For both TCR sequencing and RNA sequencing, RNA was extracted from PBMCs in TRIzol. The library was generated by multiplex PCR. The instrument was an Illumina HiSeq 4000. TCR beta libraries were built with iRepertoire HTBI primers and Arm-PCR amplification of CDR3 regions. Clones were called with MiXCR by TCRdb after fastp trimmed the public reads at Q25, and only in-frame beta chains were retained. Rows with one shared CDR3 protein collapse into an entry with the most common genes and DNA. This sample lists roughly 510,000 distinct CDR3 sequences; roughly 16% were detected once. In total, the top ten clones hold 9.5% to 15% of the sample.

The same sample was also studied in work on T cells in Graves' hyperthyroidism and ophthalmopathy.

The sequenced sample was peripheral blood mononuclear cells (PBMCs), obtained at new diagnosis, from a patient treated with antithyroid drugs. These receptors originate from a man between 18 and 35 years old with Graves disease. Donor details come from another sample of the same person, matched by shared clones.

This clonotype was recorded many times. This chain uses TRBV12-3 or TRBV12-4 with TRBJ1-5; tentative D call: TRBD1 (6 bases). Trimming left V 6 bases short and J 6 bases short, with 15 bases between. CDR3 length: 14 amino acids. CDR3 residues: CASRGAGDGQPQHF. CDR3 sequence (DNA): TGTGCCAGCAGGGGGGCAGGGGACGGTCAGCCCCAGCATTTT.

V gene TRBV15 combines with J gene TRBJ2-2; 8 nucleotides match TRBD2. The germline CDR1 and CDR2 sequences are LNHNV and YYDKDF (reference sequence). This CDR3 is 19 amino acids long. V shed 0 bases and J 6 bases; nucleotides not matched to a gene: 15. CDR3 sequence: CATSRDPRREREKSGELFF. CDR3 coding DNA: TGTGCCACCAGCAGAGATCCCCGCCGGGAGCGGGAGAAGTCCGGGGAGCTGTTTTTT.

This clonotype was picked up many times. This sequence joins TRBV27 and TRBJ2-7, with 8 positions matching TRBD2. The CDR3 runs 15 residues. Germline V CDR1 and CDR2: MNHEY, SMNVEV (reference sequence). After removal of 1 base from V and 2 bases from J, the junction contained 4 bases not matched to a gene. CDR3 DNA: TGTGCCAGCAGTTTATTACCCGGGAGGGCCTACGAGCAGTACTTC. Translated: CASSLLPGRAYEQYF.

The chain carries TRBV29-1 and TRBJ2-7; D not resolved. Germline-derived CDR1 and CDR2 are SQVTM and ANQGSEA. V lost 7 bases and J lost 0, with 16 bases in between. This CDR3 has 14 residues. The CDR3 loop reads CSASPDQNSYEQYF. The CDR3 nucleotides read TGCAGCGCCTCCCCAGATCAGAACTCCTACGAGCAGTACTTC.

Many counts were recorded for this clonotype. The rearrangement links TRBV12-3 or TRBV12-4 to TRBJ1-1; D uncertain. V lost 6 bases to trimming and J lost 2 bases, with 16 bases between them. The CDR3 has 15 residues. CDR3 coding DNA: TGTGCCAGCAGCCCTCTGCCCTACCCCAACACTGAAGCTTTCTTT. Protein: CASSPLPYPNTEAFF.

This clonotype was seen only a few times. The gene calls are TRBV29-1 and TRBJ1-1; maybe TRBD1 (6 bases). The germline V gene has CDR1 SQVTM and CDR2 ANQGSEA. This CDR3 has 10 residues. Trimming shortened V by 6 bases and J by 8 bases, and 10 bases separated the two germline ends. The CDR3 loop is CSVPDREAFF. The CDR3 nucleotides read TGCAGCGTCCCAGACAGGGAAGCTTTCTTT.

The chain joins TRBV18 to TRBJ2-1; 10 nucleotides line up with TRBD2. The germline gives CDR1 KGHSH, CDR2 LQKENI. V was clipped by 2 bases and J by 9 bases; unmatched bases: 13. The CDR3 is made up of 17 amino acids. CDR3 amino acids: CASSPGAGGPFLVEQFF. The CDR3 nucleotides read TGTGCCAGCTCACCAGGAGCGGGAGGGCCGTTTCTCGTTGAGCAGTTCTTC.

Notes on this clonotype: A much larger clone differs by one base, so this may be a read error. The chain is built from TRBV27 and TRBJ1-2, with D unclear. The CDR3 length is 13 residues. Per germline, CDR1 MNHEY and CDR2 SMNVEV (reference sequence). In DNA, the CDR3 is TGTGCCGGCAGCATTAGTGGCCAATATGGCTACACCTTC. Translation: CAGSISGQYGYTF.